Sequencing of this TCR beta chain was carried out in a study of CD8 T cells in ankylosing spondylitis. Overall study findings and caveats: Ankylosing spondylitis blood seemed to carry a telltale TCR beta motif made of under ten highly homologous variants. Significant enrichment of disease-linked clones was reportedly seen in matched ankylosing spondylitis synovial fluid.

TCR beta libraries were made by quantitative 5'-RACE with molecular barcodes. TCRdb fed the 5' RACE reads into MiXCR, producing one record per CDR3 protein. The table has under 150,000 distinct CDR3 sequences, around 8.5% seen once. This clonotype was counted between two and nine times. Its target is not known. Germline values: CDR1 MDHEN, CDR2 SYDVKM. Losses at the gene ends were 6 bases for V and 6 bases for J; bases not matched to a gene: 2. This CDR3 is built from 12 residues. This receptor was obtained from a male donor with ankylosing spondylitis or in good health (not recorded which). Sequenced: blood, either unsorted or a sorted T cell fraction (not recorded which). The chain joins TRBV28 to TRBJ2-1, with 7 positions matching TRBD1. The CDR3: CASRRDSNEQFF. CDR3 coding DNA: TGTGCCAGCAGGAGGGACAGCAATGAGCAGTTCTTC.